This is a list of T cell receptor beta chains from one sample in a study of blood T cell repertoires in COVID-19. TCRdb keeps only in-frame clones here, not all; method: immunoSEQ multiplex PCR. This table holds fewer than 350,000 clones, roughly 88% found once. The specimen was peripheral blood. The source of these receptors is a man between 18 and 35 years old with active or convalescent COVID-19. Each CDR3 is given with its conserved first and last residue. The D gene is left open where the match is weak. Size tells how often a clone was seen (once, few, many) or the class of an expanded clone, and some rows leave it out.

cdr3_length,v_call,clone_size,d_call,j_call,cdr3_aa,cdr3_nt
13,TRBV29-1,once,-,TRBJ1-1,CSVDPPLRAEAFF,TGCAGCGTTGATCCTCCTCTGAGGGCTGAAGCTTTCTTT
16,TRBV12-5,-,-,TRBJ1-2,CASGLVPGTLIRGYTF,TGTGCTAGTGGTTTGGTCCCGGGGACACTCATCCGAGGCTACACCTTC
16,TRBV5-1,-,-,TRBJ2-3,CASSLAVSGGTDTQYF,TGCGCCAGCAGCTTGGCCGTCTCAGGTGGCACAGATACGCAGTATTTT
16,TRBV25-1,-,TRBD2,TRBJ2-3,CASSDPRLAGTDTQYF,TGTGCCAGCAGTGACCCTCGACTAGCGGGCACAGATACGCAGTATTTT
13,TRBV12-3/TRBV12-4,-,-,TRBJ2-7,CASSLGTSYEQYF,TGTGCCAGCAGTTTAGGGACTTCCTACGAGCAGTACTTC
16,TRBV3-1/TRBV3-2,-,-,TRBJ1-5,CASSQTGTSGNQPQHF,TGTGCCAGCAGCCAGACCGGGACTTCGGGCAATCAGCCCCAGCATTTT
16,TRBV5-6,-,-,TRBJ1-5,CASSFGRGVGNQPQHF,TGTGCCAGCAGCTTCGGGAGAGGAGTTGGCAATCAGCCCCAGCATTTT
14,TRBV7-7,-,-,TRBJ1-1,CASSSGVGTGEAFF,TGTGCCAGCAGCTCCGGAGTTGGGACTGGTGAAGCTTTCTTT
15,TRBV12-5,-,-,TRBJ2-2,CASGRGFSNTGELFF,TGTGCTAGTGGTAGAGGCTTTTCGAACACCGGGGAGCTGTTTTTT
14,TRBV6-5,-,TRBD1,TRBJ1-4,CASRPGTENEKLFF,TGTGCCAGCAGACCCGGGACAGAGAATGAAAAACTGTTTTTT
12,TRBV19,once,-,TRBJ2-1,CASSISFNEQFF,TGTGCCAGTAGTATCTCCTTCAATGAGCAGTTCTTC
16,TRBV18,-,-,TRBJ1-2,CASSPTGRVEIYGYTF,TGTGCCAGCTCACCGACCGGTCGGGTCGAAATCTATGGCTACACCTTC
17,TRBV5-1,few,-,TRBJ1-5,CASSPGGGVGSNQPQHF,TGCGCCAGCAGCCCCGGAGGAGGGGTGGGTAGCAATCAGCCCCAGCATTTT
18,TRBV4-1,-,TRBD1,TRBJ2-3,CASSQDGVGTGSTDTQYF,TGCGCCAGCAGCCAAGATGGGGTGGGGACAGGGAGCACAGATACGCAGTATTTT
14,TRBV2,-,TRBD1,TRBJ1-2,CASRAPGQIYGYTF,TGTGCCAGCAGAGCCCCGGGACAGATCTATGGCTACACCTTC
15,TRBV10-3,-,-,TRBJ1-2,CAISESIRSPYGYTF,TGTGCCATCAGTGAGTCGATACGGTCTCCCTATGGCTACACCTTC
14,TRBV5-1,once,TRBD1,TRBJ1-1,CASSVTGEAVLAFF,TGCGCCAGCAGCGTTACAGGGGAGGCGGTTTTAGCTTTCTTT
13,TRBV7-3,-,-,TRBJ1-1,CASSLDRNTEAFF,TGTGCCAGCAGCTTGGACAGGAACACTGAAGCTTTCTTT
14,TRBV6-2/TRBV6-3,-,-,TRBJ1-1,CASSYAVINTEAFF,TGTGCCAGCAGTTACGCAGTTATCAACACTGAAGCTTTCTTT
14,TRBV19,once,TRBD2,TRBJ2-7,CASSKAGRAYEQYF,TGTGCCAGTAGTAAAGCAGGGAGGGCCTACGAGCAGTACTTC
18,TRBV5-1,-,-,TRBJ1-4,CASSLRYLSQGLNEKLFF,TGCGCCAGCAGCTTGCGGTACCTCAGTCAGGGATTAAATGAAAAACTGTTTTTT
14,TRBV9,-,-,TRBJ2-7,CASSSRDSSYEQYF,TGTGCCAGCAGCTCCAGAGACAGCTCCTACGAGCAGTACTTC
14,TRBV14,-,-,TRBJ2-7,CASSPAGGPNEQYF,TGTGCCAGCAGCCCCGCCGGGGGGCCTAACGAGCAGTACTTC
15,TRBV15,once,TRBD2,TRBJ2-1,CATSRAGGSYNEQFF,TGTGCCACCAGCAGAGCGGGGGGCTCCTACAATGAGCAGTTCTTC
17,TRBV11-3,few,-,TRBJ1-5,CASSLDPVWRGNQPQHF,TGTGCCAGCAGCTTAGACCCCGTATGGAGGGGCAATCAGCCCCAGCATTTT